The subject of this entry is one TCR beta chain. The antigen is not known. This sample stems from a study of CD8 T cells in Susac syndrome. Looked up from germline, CDR1 is SEHNR and CDR2 is FQNEAQ (reference sequence). The V gene lost 5 bases and the J gene lost 6 bases, with 11 bases spanning the gap. The CDR3 extends over 12 amino acids. Random hexamers were used to reverse transcribe the RNA input (roughly 0.5 to 1 ug). TCRdb re-called the immunoSEQ multiplex PCR reads through MiXCR, storing one row per CDR3 protein. This table has more than 150,000 distinct CDR3 sequences, around 95% appearing once. The study sequenced TCR beta in blood CD8+ and CD4+ T cells. The patients serving as multiple sclerosis controls were treatment-naive. They had stable or active relapsing-remitting disease and fulfilled revised McDonald criteria. Negative isolation was applied to CD8+ and CD4+ T cells, and FACS enrichment was applied to TEMRA cells.

Study-wide points: As the study acknowledged, the number of individuals in its TCR sequencing and HLA analysis was relatively small.

The sample comprised CD8+ T cells from PBMCs. This receptor was taken from a human donor with multiple sclerosis. This chain joins TRBV7-9 and TRBJ2-7; the D gene is possibly TRBD1 (5 bases). CDR3 sequence (DNA): TGTGCCAGCAGCAGCCAAGGGGTCGAGCAGTACTTC. Its translation: CASSSQGVEQYF.